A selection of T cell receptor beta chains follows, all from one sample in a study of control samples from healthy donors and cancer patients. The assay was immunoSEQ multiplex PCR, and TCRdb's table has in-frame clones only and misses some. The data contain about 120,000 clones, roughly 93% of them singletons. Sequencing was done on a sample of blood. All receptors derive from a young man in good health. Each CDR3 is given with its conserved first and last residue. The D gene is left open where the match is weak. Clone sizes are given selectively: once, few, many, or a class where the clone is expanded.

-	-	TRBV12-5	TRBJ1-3	CASGLYGGLSGNTIYF	TGTGCTAGTGGTTTGTATGGGGGCCTCTCTGGAAACACCATATATTTT
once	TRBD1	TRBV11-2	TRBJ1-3	CASSFPSGGSGNTIYF	TGTGCCAGCAGCTTCCCATCAGGGGGCTCTGGAAACACCATATATTTT
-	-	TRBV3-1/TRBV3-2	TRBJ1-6	CASSQGAQGWDSPLHF	TGTGCCAGCAGCCAAGGGGCTCAGGGATGGGATTCACCCCTCCACTTT
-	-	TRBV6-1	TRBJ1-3	CASSEDRRDTIYF	TGTGCCAGCAGTGAAGACCGCAGAGACACCATATATTTT
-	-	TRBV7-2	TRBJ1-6	CASSLQQPNSPLHF	TGTGCCAGCAGCTTACAACAGCCTAATTCACCCCTCCACTTT
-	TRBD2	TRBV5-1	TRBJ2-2	CASSSTSGGRGGELFF	TGCGCCAGCAGCTCGACTAGCGGGGGACGTGGCGGGGAGCTGTTTTTT
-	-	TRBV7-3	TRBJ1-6	CASSLIGEGNSPLHF	TGTGCCAGCAGCTTAATTGGGGAGGGCAATTCACCCCTCCACTTT
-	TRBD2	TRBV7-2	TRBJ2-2	CAWGLASTGELFF	TGTGCCTGGGGACTAGCCTCCACCGGGGAGCTGTTTTTT
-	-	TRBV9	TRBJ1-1	CASSGKKAFF	TGTGCCAGCAGCGGAAAAAAAGCTTTCTTT
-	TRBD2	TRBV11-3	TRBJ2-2	CASSLDVGGARTGELFF	TGTGCCAGCAGCTTAGATGTCGGGGGGGCCCGAACCGGGGAGCTGTTTTTT
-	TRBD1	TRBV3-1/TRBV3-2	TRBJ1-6	CASSQERSTGQASSYNSPLHF	TGTGCCAGCAGCCAAGAAAGGTCTACGGGACAGGCAAGCTCCTATAATTCACCCCTCCACTTT
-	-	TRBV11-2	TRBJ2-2	CASSLVRGVDTGELFF	TGTGCCAGCAGCTTAGTAAGGGGGGTCGACACCGGGGAGCTGTTTTTT
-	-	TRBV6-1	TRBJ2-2	CASSEGFRNTGELFF	TGTGCCAGCAGTGAAGGGTTCAGGAACACCGGGGAGCTGTTTTTT
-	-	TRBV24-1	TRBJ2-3	CATSDPRASSTDTQYF	TGTGCCACCAGTGATCCGAGGGCATCCAGCACAGATACGCAGTATTTT
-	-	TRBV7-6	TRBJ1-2	CASSLERQGRYGYTF	TGTGCCAGCAGCTTAGAACGTCAGGGTCGGTATGGCTACACCTTC
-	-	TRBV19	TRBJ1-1	CASSITGRPVDMNTEAFF	TGTGCCAGTAGTATCACTGGACGGCCCGTAGACATGAACACTGAAGCTTTCTTT
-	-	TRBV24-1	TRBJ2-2	CATSDKQPIDTGELFF	TGTGCCACCAGTGATAAGCAGCCAATTGACACCGGGGAGCTGTTTTTT
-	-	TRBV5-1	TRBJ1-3	CASSSQGIHSGNTIYF	TGCGCCAGCAGCTCCCAGGGGATCCACTCTGGAAACACCATATATTTT